A single sample is the source of the 29 T cell receptor beta chains below, sequenced in a study of cytomegalovirus exposure and HLA in healthy donors. The PCR had 60 Vbeta and 13 Jbeta primers. The repertoire was sequenced with immunoSEQ multiplex PCR; TCRdb's copy has only in-frame clones and lacks some. The sample shows over 50,000 clones, 70% to 85% of them seen only once. Material for sequencing was PBMCs. These TCRs come from a middle-aged man in good health and CMV-seronegative.

This clone was counted only a few times. The V call is TRBV6-5, the J call TRBJ2-7, with 9 bases that match TRBD2. Losses at the gene ends were 2 bases for V and 6 bases for J; bases not matched to a gene: 8. The CDR3 sequence is 15 residues long. Germline CDR1 MNHEY, CDR2 SVGAGI. Here the CDR3 reads CASSYPGTSRGEQYF. The CDR3 DNA is TGTGCCAGCAGTTACCCTGGGACTAGCCGGGGCGAGCAGTACTTC.

CDR3 amino acids: CASDGGHRGTDTQYF. CDR3 sequence (DNA): TGTGCCTCCGATGGGGGCCATCGTGGCACAGATACGCAGTATTTT. This chain connects TRBV30 to TRBJ2-3; tentative D call: TRBD1 (6 bases). This CDR3 comprises 15 residues. V lost 7 bases to trimming and J lost 1 base, with 18 bases between them. From germline, CDR1 is GTSNPN and CDR2 SVGIG (reference sequence).

The chain carries TRBV5-1 and TRBJ1-1; D possibly corresponds to TRBD1 (6 bases). Germline CDR1 SGHRS, CDR2 YFSETQ. This CDR3 comprises 15 residues. The V end was cut by 4 bases, the J end by 0 bases, with 13 bases between. CDR3 protein: CASSASQGVNTEAFF. The CDR3 DNA is TGCGCCAGCAGCGCCTCACAGGGAGTGAACACTGAAGCTTTCTTT.

The V call is TRBV12-5, the J call TRBJ2-2; D unclear. Trimming cost V 8 bases and J 5 bases, with 15 bases left between them. This CDR3 has 14 amino acids. Germline V gene data show CDR1 as LGHNT and CDR2 as FRNRAP. The CDR3 DNA reads as TGTGCTAGTTCGTTGGGCCGTGAGACCGGGGAGCTGTTTTTT. It specifies CASSLGRETGELFF.

This clone has just one count. The CDR3 coding sequence is TGTGCCAGCAGCTTAGAGGCTAGCGGCACAGATACGCAGTATTTT. Translated: CASSLEASGTDTQYF. This chain joins TRBV7-6 and TRBJ2-3, with D possibly TRBD2 on 6 matching bases. This CDR3 region has 15 residues. V shed 1 base and J shed 1 base, with 9 bases lying between them. The germline gives CDR1 SGHVS, CDR2 FNYEAQ.

This chain links TRBV19 with TRBJ2-6, with a weak D call TRBD1 (6 bases). Germline V CDR1 and CDR2: LNHDA, SQIVND (reference sequence). The CDR3 spans 15 residues. V was cut by 4 bases and J by 4 bases, with 11 bases left in between. The CDR3 DNA follows: TGTGCCAGTAGTACCCCAGGGGCGGGGGCCAACGTCCTGACTTTC. Its protein product is CASSTPGAGANVLTF. Looking up the rest from reference TRBV19 and TRBJ2-6 gives the full variable domain: DGGITQSPKYLFRKEGQNVTLSCEQNLNHDAMYWYRQDPGQGLRLIYYSQIVNDFQKGDIAEGYSVSREKKESFPLTVTSAQKNPTAFYLCASSTPGAGANVLTFGAGSRLTVL.

The chain recombines TRBV14 with TRBJ2-1; weak D call: TRBD1 (6 bases). Germline V gene sequence: CDR1 SGHDN, CDR2 FVKESK. Trimming removed 4 bases at V and 8 bases at J, with 21 bases between. This CDR3 has 16 residues. CDR3 loop: CASSRLWGLRSDEQFF. In nucleotides, the CDR3 is TGTGCCAGCAGCCGCCTTTGGGGGCTTCGGAGCGATGAGCAGTTCTTC.

The chain joins TRBV4-1 to TRBJ1-2; 9 bases map to TRBD1. In germline, CDR1 is MGHRA, CDR2 YSYEKL. The CDR3 length is 17 residues. The trim removed 0 bases at V and 8 bases at J, leaving 13 bases unmatched. The CDR3 region has the DNA TGCGCCAGCAGCCAAGATGTTTTTCTTGGACAGGGGAACGGCTACACCTTC. It is translated as CASSQDVFLGQGNGYTF.

The table lists this clone with a count of one. This chain uses TRBV28 with TRBJ2-2, with D maybe TRBD2 (6 bases). This CDR3 has 14 residues. The V and J ends lost 3 bases and 9 bases respectively, with 14 bases between them. In germline, CDR1 is MDHEN, CDR2 SYDVKM. CDR3 region: CASSLGLDGWELFF. The CDR3 region has the DNA TGTGCCAGCAGTTTGGGACTCGATGGCTGGGAGCTGTTTTTT.

This clone is a singleton in its sample. The chain couples TRBV7-9 to TRBJ2-2; TRBD1 aligns across 9 bases. Germline V lookup: CDR1 SEHNR, CDR2 FQNEAQ (reference sequence). CDR3 length: 15 amino acids. The V gene end was trimmed by 3 bases and the J gene end by 3 bases; junction bases not matched to a gene: 2. The CDR3 region has the DNA TGTGCCAGCAGCTTCGACAGGGGGTACACCGGGGAGCTGTTTTTT. Residues: CASSFDRGYTGELFF.

The chain couples TRBV30 to TRBJ1-6, with 7 bases identical to TRBD1. CDR1 is GTSNPN, CDR2 SVGIG, per germline (reference sequence). The length of the CDR3 is 16 residues. V lost 2 bases to trimming and J lost 1 base; unmatched junction nucleotides: 5. Here the CDR3 reads CAWSPTGSSYNSPLHF. As DNA, the CDR3 is TGTGCCTGGAGTCCGACAGGGAGTTCCTATAATTCACCCCTCCACTTT.

This chain links TRBV7-8 with TRBJ2-1; TRBD2 agrees at 12 bases. This CDR3 has 17 amino acids. The germline CDR1 and CDR2 sequences are SGHVS and FQNEAQ. V shed 5 bases, J shed 4 bases, and the junction held 9 bases outside the gene matches. DNA of the CDR3: TGTGCCAGCAGCCTTATACTAGCGGGGGGCCATTACAATGAGCAGTTCTTC. This encodes CASSLILAGGHYNEQFF.

The sample holds one count of this clone. The V gene is TRBV6-6, the J gene TRBJ2-7; possible D gene TRBD2, 6 bases. The V gene lost 6 bases and the J gene lost 2 bases, with 20 bases spanning the gap. Germline V lookup: CDR1 MNHNY, CDR2 SVGAGI (reference sequence). The CDR3 has 16 amino acids. The DNA of the CDR3 is TGTGCCAGCAGCCAGGGAGGTGGTAGCGGACCCTACGAGCAGTACTTC. Amino acid sequence: CASSQGGGSGPYEQYF.

About this clone: Other DNA sequences in this specimen translate into the identical CDR3. This sequence joins TRBV11-2 and TRBJ2-7; D not certain. V dropped 9 bases and J dropped 3 bases, with 9 bases sitting between them. This CDR3 is built from 11 residues. Germline CDR1 is SGHAT and CDR2 is FQNNGV. As DNA, the CDR3 is TGTGCCAGTAGCCCAGGCTACGAGCAGTACTTC. Amino acids: CASSPGYEQYF.

CDR3 in DNA: TGCGCCAGCAGCCGCACTTCGGGCACAGATACGCAGTATTTT. It translates to CASSRTSGTDTQYF. The chain recombines TRBV5-1 with TRBJ2-3; unclear D gene. There are 14 residues in the CDR3. Trimming shortened V by 4 bases and J by 1 base, and 10 bases separated the two germline ends. Germline V gives CDR1 SGHRS, CDR2 YFSETQ.

The rearrangement joins TRBV28 to TRBJ1-1, with 9 nucleotides matching TRBD1. The CDR3 has 15 amino acids. V shed 5 bases, J shed 1 base, and the junction held 5 bases outside the gene matches. CDR1 and CDR2 from the germline V gene are MDHEN and SYDVKM. The CDR3 loop is CASSRTGETNTEAFF. The CDR3 DNA is TGTGCCAGCAGTCGGACAGGGGAGACGAACACTGAAGCTTTCTTT.

The V call is TRBV9, the J call TRBJ2-5, with 11 bases lining up with TRBD2. V shed 4 bases and J 4 bases; nucleotides not matched to a gene: 6. The CDR3 sequence is 15 residues long. CDR1 and CDR2 (germline): SGDLS, YYNGEE. The CDR3: CASSRSGGALETQYF. The CDR3 region has the DNA TGTGCCAGCAGCCGTAGCGGGGGGGCCTTAGAGACCCAGTACTTC.

The V gene is TRBV7-9, the J gene TRBJ1-1, with 10 bases that match TRBD1. Trimming cost V 1 base and J 5 bases; bases outside gene matches: 7. The CDR3 has 16 amino acids. Germline CDR1 and CDR2: SEHNR and FQNEAQ (reference sequence). This chain's CDR3 is CASSLGGQGPATEAFF. In DNA form, the CDR3 reads TGTGCCAGCAGCTTAGGGGGACAGGGGCCGGCGACTGAAGCTTTCTTT. The full variable domain, completed using reference TRBV7-9 and TRBJ1-1, is DTGVSQNPRHKITKRGQNVTFRCDPISEHNRLYWYRQTLGQGPEFLTYFQNEAQLEKSRLLSDRFSAERPKGSFSTLEIQRTEQGDSAMYLCASSLGGQGPATEAFFGQGTRLTVV.

This clone was counted a few times. This sequence joins TRBV6-5 and TRBJ2-7, with D possibly being TRBD2 (5 bases). Per the germline V gene, CDR1 is MNHEY and CDR2 is SVGAGI. The CDR3 loop spans 12 amino acids. The V end was cut by 6 bases, the J end by 5 bases, with 11 bases between. The CDR3 loop is CASSRGRDEQYF. The CDR3 DNA reads as TGTGCCAGCAGCCGCGGGCGGGACGAGCAGTACTTC.

This rearrangement joins TRBV4-3 to TRBJ2-2; a possible D gene is TRBD2 (6 bases). CDR3 length equals 16 residues. Germline V gives CDR1 LGHNA, CDR2 YSLEER. The V end lost 1 base, the J end lost 7 bases, and 16 bases lay between the germline ends. The chain's CDR3 is CASSQVTGGGIGELFF. The CDR3 DNA sequence: TGCGCCAGCAGCCAAGTGACCGGCGGAGGGATCGGGGAGCTGTTTTTT.

The V call is TRBV18, the J call TRBJ1-5; 8 bases line up with TRBD1. The germline CDR1 and CDR2 sequences are KGHSH and LQKENI. This CDR3 spans 16 amino acids. Germline trimming cut 3 bases from V and 2 bases from J; bases unmatched to any gene: 6. The CDR3 DNA sequence: TGTGCCAGCTCACCGACAGGGGCGGGGGGCAATCAGCCCCAGCATTTT. This translates into CASSPTGAGGNQPQHF.

The chain recombines TRBV14 with TRBJ2-1, with a possible D match to TRBD1 (6 bases). CDR3 length: 16 residues. In germline, CDR1 is SGHDN, CDR2 FVKESK. Between the trimmed V and J ends, which lost 2 bases and 3 bases, there was a span of 14 bases. As DNA, the CDR3 is TGTGCCAGCAGCCAAACAGGGAAAGGAGGCTACAATGAGCAGTTCTTC. It is translated as CASSQTGKGGYNEQFF.

The chain links TRBV2 to TRBJ2-2, with D maybe TRBD1 (6 bases). The CDR3 consists of 13 residues. Deletions cut 7 bases from V and 5 bases from J, with 11 bases between. CDR1 is SNHLY, CDR2 FYNNEI, per germline. CDR3 coding DNA: TGTGCCAGCAACCCAGGGGTGACCGGGGAGCTGTTTTTT. Amino acids: CASNPGVTGELFF.

This clone has a single count. CDR3 region: CAWSVLGGWFDTQYF. For the CDR3, the DNA is TGTGCCTGGAGTGTACTAGGGGGTTGGTTTGATACGCAGTATTTT. This rearrangement joins TRBV30 to TRBJ2-3, with D perhaps matching TRBD1 (6 bases). Deletions cut 0 bases from V and 6 bases from J, with 16 bases between. The V gene's germline CDR1 is GTSNPN and CDR2 SVGIG (reference sequence). This CDR3 has 15 residues.

The J gene is TRBJ2-2, the V gene TRBV6-6; 12 bases agree with TRBD2. From germline, CDR1 is MNHNY and CDR2 SVGAGI (reference sequence). The ends lost 6 bases at V and 7 bases at J; junction bases unmatched: 9. The length of the CDR3 is 16 residues. CDR3 amino acids: CASRPSGGAMGGELFF. In nucleotides, the CDR3 is TGTGCCAGCAGGCCTAGCGGGGGGGCCATGGGCGGGGAGCTGTTTTTT.

This chain connects TRBV19 to TRBJ2-1; tentative D call: TRBD2 (5 bases). The germline V gene has CDR1 LNHDA and CDR2 SQIVND (reference sequence). The CDR3 runs 14 residues. V gave up 3 bases and J gave up 8 bases, with 14 bases separating them. CDR3 sequence reads: CASSIRDLLYEQFF. In nucleotides, the CDR3 is TGTGCCAGTAGTATCCGGGATTTGTTATATGAGCAGTTCTTC.

The genes are TRBV5-1 and TRBJ2-4, with D uncertain. With 8 bases removed from V and 3 bases from J, the gap between germline ends came to 21 bases. Germline assignment: CDR1 SGHRS and CDR2 YFSETQ. The CDR3 contains 16 residues. Here the CDR3 DNA reads TGCGCCAGTAGCCTCGGAGACCTTATAAACAAAAACATTCAGTACTTC. It is translated as CASSLGDLINKNIQYF.

The chain recombines TRBV5-4 with TRBJ1-4; a weak D match, TRBD1 (5 bases). The V end was cut by 5 bases, the J end by 4 bases, with 12 bases between. Germline CDR1 is SGHNT and CDR2 is YYREEE (reference sequence). This CDR3 is 14 amino acids long. CDR3 DNA sequence: TGTGCCAGCAGTGCCGGACATGTTAATGAAAAACTGTTTTTT. Its translation is CASSAGHVNEKLFF.

This sequence joins TRBV5-1 and TRBJ2-1; D is ambiguous. Deletions cut 0 bases from V and 8 bases from J, with 9 bases between. Germline CDR1 reads SGHRS; CDR2 reads YFSETQ. The length of the CDR3 is 13 residues. Written as DNA, the CDR3 is TGCGCCAGCAGCTTGGCCCGGGTCCATGAGCAGTTCTTC. Protein: CASSLARVHEQFF.